This TCR beta chain was obtained from a study of cytomegalovirus exposure and HLA in healthy donors. Study details: Among the approximately 380 donors who were genotyped, around 77% fell in the genetic ancestry cluster that is associated with self-reported Caucasian donors.

PCR used 60 Vbeta primers and 13 Jbeta primers. Clones were sequenced by immunoSEQ multiplex PCR, and TCRdb holds only the in-frame ones, with some missing. This sample has over 150,000 clones, with approximately 80% found just once. General study results and limits: Cytomegalovirus association was listed for roughly 160 TCR beta chains.

In the case of this clone: Its antigen is unknown.

Sequenced: PBMCs. The receptor's source is a man between 18 and 35 years old in good health and CMV-seropositive.

The CDR3 spells CASSSGTSGHNEQFF. The CDR3 DNA is TGTGCCAGCAGTTCCGGGACTAGCGGCCACAATGAGCAGTTCTTC. The gene calls are TRBV27 and TRBJ2-1, with 11 bases matching TRBD2. Germline loops: CDR1 MNHEY, CDR2 SMNVEV (reference sequence). The CDR3 sequence is 15 residues long. V gave up 4 bases and J gave up 5 bases; unmatched junction bases: 4.